This T cell receptor beta chain was found in a study of T cell changes during pregnancy in multiple sclerosis. Germline V gives CDR1 SGDLS, CDR2 YYNGEE. The ends lost 0 bases at V and 6 bases at J; junction bases unmatched: 8. The CDR3 is 15 amino acids. Repertoires were generated with immunoSEQ multiplex PCR, while TCRdb's copy carries only in-frame clones and drops some. Of 85,000 to 130,000 clones in the sample, more than 90% were seen once. The sample in question was peripheral blood, obtained in the second trimester of pregnancy. The chain employs TRBV9 and TRBJ2-7; 8 positions match TRBD2. The TCR was taken from a female donor with multiple sclerosis, enrolled in a pregnancy study. The CDR3 DNA follows: TGTGCCAGCAGCGTAGTTGGAGCGGGGGCCGTCGAGCAGTACTTC. It encodes CASSVVGAGAVEQYF.